A single sample gave rise to the 30 T cell receptor beta chains below, sequenced in a study of blood T cell repertoires in COVID-19. Sequenced by immunoSEQ multiplex PCR; TCRdb stores in-frame clones only, minus some. This table holds approximately 210,000 clones, approximately 80% found once. The specimen sequenced was PBMCs or T cells enriched from blood (not recorded which). Receptors were obtained from a man aged 35 to 55 who had recovered from COVID-19.

V usage is TRBV19 and J usage is TRBJ1-1; 7 bases are a match to TRBD1. In germline, CDR1 is LNHDA, CDR2 SQIVND (reference sequence). Unmatched junction bases numbered 7, after V lost 3 bases and J lost 3 bases. CDR3 length: 15 amino acids. CDR3 DNA sequence: TGTGCCAGTAGTATTATAGGGCAGGGGGACACTGAAGCTTTCTTT. Translated, it gives CASSIIGQGDTEAFF.

V is TRBV5-3 and J is TRBJ2-7; D uncertain. TRBV5-3 is an open reading frame, and its role is uncertain. The CDR3 is 9 residues long. Trimming cost V 6 bases and J 12 bases, with 10 bases left between them. CDR3 bases: TGTGCCAGAAATAGCTCTTGGTACTTC. It is translated as CARNSSWYF.

The chain has TRBV6-5 and TRBJ2-7, with 14 positions matching TRBD2. V dropped 3 bases and J dropped 5; count of bases not matched to a gene: 6. CDR1 is MNHEY, CDR2 SVGAGI, per germline. This CDR3 has 16 amino acids. This chain's CDR3 is CASSYRTSGRYHEQYF. DNA for the CDR3: TGTGCCAGCAGTTATCGGACTAGCGGGAGGTACCACGAGCAGTACTTC.

The chain combines TRBV28 with TRBJ1-1; the match to TRBD1 covers 7 bases. This CDR3 is built from 18 residues. V shed 1 base, J shed 2 bases, and the junction held 13 bases outside the gene matches. Germline loops: CDR1 MDHEN, CDR2 SYDVKM. CDR3 protein: CASSLYLIQGGANTEAFF. For the CDR3, the DNA is TGTGCCAGCAGTTTATACCTGATTCAAGGGGGCGCAAACACTGAAGCTTTCTTT. Complete variable domain (other parts from reference TRBV28 and TRBJ1-1): DVKVTQSSRYLVKRTGEKVFLECVQDMDHENMFWYRQDPGLGLRLIYFSYDVKMKEKGDIPEGYSVSREKKERFSLILESASTNQTSMYLCASSLYLIQGGANTEAFFGQGTRLTVV.

V is TRBV5-1 and J is TRBJ1-2, with D possibly TRBD1 on 6 matching bases. V gave up 3 bases and J gave up 4 bases, with 10 bases separating them. CDR3 length: 13 amino acids. Germline V CDR1 and CDR2: SGHRS, YFSETQ. The CDR3 region has the DNA TGCGCCAGCAGCTCTGGGGGCGTCTATGGCTACACCTTC. This encodes CASSSGGVYGYTF. Supplemented by reference TRBV5-1 and TRBJ1-2, the full variable domain reads KAGVTQTPRYLIKTRGQQVTLSCSPISGHRSVSWYQQTPGQGLQFLFEYFSETQRNKGNFPGRFSGRQFSNSRSEMNVSTLELGDSALYLCASSSGGVYGYTFGSGTRLTVV.

The chain is built from TRBV19 and TRBJ2-2, with 12 nucleotides matching TRBD1. The V gene's germline CDR1 is LNHDA and CDR2 SQIVND (reference sequence). Trimming removed 6 bases from V and 1 base from J; junction bases left unmatched: 6. The length of the CDR3 is 17 residues. The CDR3 spells CASRTGQGARNTGELFF. CDR3 in DNA: TGTGCCAGTAGGACGGGACAGGGGGCGAGGAACACCGGGGAGCTGTTTTTT. The entire variable domain, with the rest obtained from reference TRBV19 and TRBJ2-2, is as follows: DGGITQSPKYLFRKEGQNVTLSCEQNLNHDAMYWYRQDPGQGLRLIYYSQIVNDFQKGDIAEGYSVSREKKESFPLTVTSAQKNPTAFYLCASRTGQGARNTGELFFGEGSRLTVL.

This sequence joins TRBV12-3 or TRBV12-4 and TRBJ1-4; D not certain. The CDR3 is 13 amino acids. The V end lost 11 bases, the J end lost 0 bases, and 10 bases lay between the germline ends. The CDR3 loop is CASGWATNEKLFF. CDR3 DNA sequence: TGTGCCTCCGGGTGGGCAACTAATGAAAAACTGTTTTTT.

The chain recombines TRBV7-3 with TRBJ2-1; TRBD2 matches 8 bases. V lost 5 bases and J lost 0; bases outside the gene matches: 3. This CDR3 region has 15 residues. CDR1 is SGHTA, CDR2 FQGTGA, per germline. CDR3 protein: CASSRSGSSYNEQFF. CDR3 DNA: TGTGCCAGCAGCCGAAGCGGGAGCTCCTACAATGAGCAGTTCTTC.

CDR3 region: CASSYGGQGNGEQYV. In DNA form, the CDR3 reads TGTGCCAGCAGCTATGGGGGCCAGGGGAACGGCGAGCAGTACGTC. The chain carries TRBV13 and TRBJ2-7, with D perhaps TRBD1 (6 bases). From germline, CDR1 is PRHDT and CDR2 FYEKMQ (reference sequence). The V end was cut by 4 bases, the J end by 6 bases, with 19 bases between. This CDR3 is built from 15 residues.

This clone has a single count. CDR3 bases: TGTGCCAGCAGTTACGAAGGGGCCAGCGGGAGCCACGAGCAGTACTTC. Translation: CASSYEGASGSHEQYF. The chain is built from TRBV6-5 and TRBJ2-7, with TRBD2 identical over 8 bases. The V gene's germline CDR1 is MNHEY and CDR2 SVGAGI. The CDR3 is 16 amino acids. Losses at the gene ends were 2 bases for V and 5 bases for J; bases not matched to a gene: 11.

The chain uses TRBV4-3 and TRBJ1-1, with D possibly matching TRBD1 (5 bases). The ends were cut back, 1 base at V and 1 base at J, with 10 bases in the middle. The V gene's germline CDR1 is LGHNA and CDR2 YSLEER. The length of the CDR3 is 15 residues. The CDR3 is CASSQGGRRNTEAFF. The CDR3 nucleotides read TGCGCCAGCAGCCAAGGGGGCAGGCGGAACACTGAAGCTTTCTTT.

On this clone itself: The germline gene is not matched at one end of the junction; a read error may be the cause. The V call is TRBV7-2, the J call TRBJ2-3; 7 bases line up with TRBD2. The CDR3 is 13 amino acids. Germline V gene sequence: CDR1 SGHTA, CDR2 FQGNSA. The DNA of the CDR3 is TGTGCCAGCAGCTTAACTTCACTTCCGACTAGCCTTTTT. Translating it yields CASSLTSLPTSLF.

The chain employs TRBV6-2 or TRBV6-3 and TRBJ1-2; D gene uncertain. The CDR3 spans 14 residues. V lost 2 bases to trimming and J lost 4 bases, with 11 bases between them. Germline V gene sequence: CDR1 MNHEY, CDR2 SVGEGT. This chain's CDR3 is CASSYIRGTYGYTF. CDR3 sequence (DNA): TGTGCCAGCAGTTACATCCGGGGTACCTATGGCTACACCTTC.

The CDR3: CASSLEELANTGELFF. DNA for the CDR3: TGTGCCAGCAGCTTGGAAGAGCTGGCGAACACCGGGGAGCTGTTTTTT. The rearrangement joins TRBV5-4 to TRBJ2-2; no clear D. Per germline, CDR1 SGHNT and CDR2 YYREEE (reference sequence). The CDR3 contains 16 residues. The V end lost 0 bases, the J end lost 0 bases, and 9 bases lay between the germline ends. Complete variable domain (other parts from reference TRBV5-4 and TRBJ2-2): ETGVTQSPTHLIKTRGQQVTLRCSSQSGHNTVSWYQQALGQGPQFIFQYYREEENGRGNFPPRFSGLQFPNYSSELNVNALELDDSALYLCASSLEELANTGELFFGEGSRLTVL.

The V and J genes are TRBV7-2 and TRBJ1-5; TRBD1 matches 8 bases. CDR1 is SGHTA and CDR2 is FQGNSA in the germline V gene. J gave up 3 bases and V 2 bases, and 3 bases lay outside the gene matches. The CDR3 has 15 residues. Here the CDR3 reads CASSLRQGFNQPQHF. The CDR3, as DNA: TGTGCCAGCAGCTTAAGACAGGGGTTCAATCAGCCCCAGCATTTT.

The sample holds one count of this clone. The chain links TRBV5-1 to TRBJ1-2, with no clear D. CDR1 SGHRS and CDR2 YFSETQ come from the germline V gene. V was trimmed by 1 base and J by 2 bases, leaving 12 bases between them. The CDR3 is 15 residues long. DNA for the CDR3: TGCGCCAGCAGCTTGAACGACCTAGCAAACTATGGCTACACCTTC. It translates to CASSLNDLANYGYTF.

The chain recombines TRBV7-6 with TRBJ1-1; no firm D call. Germline-derived CDR1 and CDR2 are SGHVS and FNYEAQ. The CDR3 is made up of 17 amino acids. Trimming took 2 bases from V and 2 from J, leaving 18 bases between them. The CDR3 reads CASSLSSGFSGNTEAFF. In nucleotides, the CDR3 is TGTGCCAGCAGCTTATCTTCGGGGTTTTCAGGAAACACTGAAGCTTTCTTT.

This chain joins TRBV5-1 and TRBJ1-1; no firm D call. The CDR3 covers 14 residues. In germline, CDR1 is SGHRS, CDR2 YFSETQ. Trimming pared 4 bases from V and 2 bases from J, leaving 12 bases between. The CDR3 DNA sequence: TGCGCCAGCAGCCCCCGGGAGGTTAACACTGAAGCTTTCTTT. Protein: CASSPREVNTEAFF.

This clone occurred a few times. The V gene is TRBV4-1, the J gene TRBJ2-7, with a weak D call TRBD1 (5 bases). CDR3 length: 15 amino acids. Trimming shortened V by 1 base and J by 0 bases, and 10 bases separated the two germline ends. The V gene's germline CDR1 is MGHRA and CDR2 YSYEKL. The CDR3 loop is CASSQAPGNSYEQYV. CDR3 nucleotides: TGCGCCAGCAGCCAAGCTCCAGGGAACTCCTACGAGCAGTACGTC.

The CDR3, as DNA: TGTGCCAGTAGTACCTCCGGGACAGTTAATTCACCCCTCCACTTT. Protein sequence: CASSTSGTVNSPLHF. The chain employs TRBV19 and TRBJ1-6; 7 bases line up with TRBD1. This CDR3 has 15 amino acids. Germline V gene lookup returns CDR1 LNHDA and CDR2 SQIVND (reference sequence). The V segment lost 4 bases and the J segment 6 bases; nucleotides outside the gene matches: 6.

A single count supports this clone. The chain uses TRBV13 and TRBJ2-5, with 7 bases aligning to TRBD1. V shed 5 bases and J 2 bases; nucleotides not matched to a gene: 11. This CDR3 is built from 16 residues. CDR1 PRHDT and CDR2 FYEKMQ come from the germline V gene (reference sequence). The CDR3 nucleotides read TGTGCCAGCAGCCCCCTGGGGACAGATCAACAAGAGACCCAGTACTTC. Its protein product is CASSPLGTDQQETQYF.

This clone was observed at least ten times. The rearrangement joins TRBV6-5 to TRBJ2-5, with 11 bases aligning to TRBD1. CDR3 size: 14 residues. After removal of 6 bases from V and 2 bases from J, the junction contained 2 bases not matched to a gene. CDR1 MNHEY and CDR2 SVGAGI come from the germline V gene. The CDR3, as DNA: TGTGCCAGCAGCAGGGACAGGGGGCAAGAGACCCAGTACTTC. It is translated as CASSRDRGQETQYF.

The rearrangement uses TRBV5-1 and TRBJ1-2; unclear D gene. Trimming left V 2 bases short and J 1 base short, with 18 bases between. The CDR3 is 17 amino acids. Germline loops: CDR1 SGHRS, CDR2 YFSETQ. Here the CDR3 reads CASSFRGSVTNNYGYTF. CDR3 nucleotides: TGCGCCAGCAGCTTCCGCGGGTCCGTGACTAATAACTATGGCTACACCTTC.

This chain connects TRBV19 to TRBJ2-5; 7 positions match TRBD1. There are 13 residues in the CDR3. Germline V CDR1 and CDR2: LNHDA, SQIVND (reference sequence). The trim removed 11 bases at V and 3 bases at J, leaving 9 bases unmatched. The CDR3 spells CASSTGREETQYF. CDR3 DNA sequence: TGTGCCTCCTCGACAGGGCGGGAAGAGACCCAGTACTTC.

With respect to this clone: An end of the junction does not agree with germline; a read error may underlie this. The rearrangement uses TRBV19 and TRBJ2-7; 8 bases align to TRBD1. The CDR3 contains 13 residues. Germline CDR1 is LNHDA and CDR2 is SQIVND (reference sequence). This CDR3 reads CASSLETGDEQYF. The DNA for the CDR3 is TGTGCCAGTAGTCTAGAGACAGGGGACGAGCAGTACTTC.

For the CDR3, the DNA is TGTGCCAGCAGCGGAGACAGGGAGTTGCCTCAAGAGACCCAGTACTTC. It encodes CASSGDRELPQETQYF. This chain joins TRBV7-8 and TRBJ2-5; TRBD1 agrees at 7 bases. Germline CDR1 is SGHVS and CDR2 is FQNEAQ. V shed 5 bases, J shed 2 bases, and the junction held 11 bases outside the gene matches. This CDR3 has 16 amino acids.

The chain recombines TRBV7-9 with TRBJ2-3; D unresolved. The CDR3 is 14 amino acids. Germline-derived CDR1 and CDR2 are SEHNR and FQNEAQ (reference sequence). The V and J ends lost 3 bases and 5 bases respectively, with 12 bases between them. CDR3 bases: TGTGCCAGCAGCTTTACCCGACAAGAAGATACGCAGTATTTT. Protein: CASSFTRQEDTQYF.

About this clone: A read error may account for a junction end that differs from germline. The rearrangement uses TRBV7-7 and TRBJ2-3; TRBD2 matches 8 bases. CDR1 is SSHAT and CDR2 is FNYEAQ in the germline V gene (reference sequence). The CDR3 consists of 15 residues. In DNA form, the CDR3 reads TGTGCTAGCAGCGTCAGCGGGAGAGGAGGCGGTACGCAGTATTTT. Protein product: CASSVSGRGGGTQYF.

The rearrangement links TRBV7-9 to TRBJ2-2, with 11 bases fitting TRBD1. The CDR3 totals 15 residues. V was pared by 6 bases and J by 4 bases, with 4 bases of the junction left unmatched. Germline CDR1 is SEHNR and CDR2 is FQNEAQ (reference sequence). This chain's CDR3 is CASRWGTGGTGELFF. The CDR3 nucleotides read TGTGCCAGCAGATGGGGGACAGGGGGCACCGGGGAGCTGTTTTTT.

This chain links TRBV7-2 with TRBJ2-7; D is possibly TRBD1 (6 bases). This CDR3 region has 16 residues. V was clipped by 2 bases and J by 3 bases, with 17 bases between them. The germline gives CDR1 SGHTA, CDR2 FQGNSA. The CDR3 is CASSLKGQGTFYEQYF. The DNA for the CDR3 is TGTGCCAGCAGCTTAAAAGGCCAGGGGACCTTCTACGAGCAGTACTTC.